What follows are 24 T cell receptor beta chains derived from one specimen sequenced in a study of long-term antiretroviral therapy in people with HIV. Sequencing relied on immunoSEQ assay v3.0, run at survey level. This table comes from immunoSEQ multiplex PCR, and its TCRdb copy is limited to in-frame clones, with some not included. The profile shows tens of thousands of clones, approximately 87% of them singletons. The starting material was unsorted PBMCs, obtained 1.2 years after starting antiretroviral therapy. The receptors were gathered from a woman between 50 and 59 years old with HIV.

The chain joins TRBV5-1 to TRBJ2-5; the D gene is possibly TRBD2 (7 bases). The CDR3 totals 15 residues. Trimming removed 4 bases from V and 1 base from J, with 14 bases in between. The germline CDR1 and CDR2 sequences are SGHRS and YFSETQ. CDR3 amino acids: CASSVRRGPQETQYF. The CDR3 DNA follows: TGCGCCAGCAGCGTTCGGCGGGGGCCCCAAGAGACCCAGTACTTC.

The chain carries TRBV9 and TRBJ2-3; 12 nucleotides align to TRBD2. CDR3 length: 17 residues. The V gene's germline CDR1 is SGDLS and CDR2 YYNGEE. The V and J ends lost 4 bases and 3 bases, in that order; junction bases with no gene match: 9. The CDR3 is CASSPRLAGGPTDTQYF. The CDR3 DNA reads TGTGCCAGCAGCCCCAGGCTAGCGGGGGGGCCGACAGATACGCAGTATTTT.

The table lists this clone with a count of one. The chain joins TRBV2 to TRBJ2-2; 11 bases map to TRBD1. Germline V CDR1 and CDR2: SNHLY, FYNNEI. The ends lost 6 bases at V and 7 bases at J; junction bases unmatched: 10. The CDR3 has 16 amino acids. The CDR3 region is CASRHADRGPGGELFF. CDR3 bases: TGTGCCAGCAGACACGCGGACAGGGGGCCGGGCGGGGAGCTGTTTTTT.

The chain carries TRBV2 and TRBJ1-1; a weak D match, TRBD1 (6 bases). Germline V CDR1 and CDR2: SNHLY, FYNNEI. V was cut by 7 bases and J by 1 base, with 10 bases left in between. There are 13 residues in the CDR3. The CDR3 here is CASKTTGNTEAFF. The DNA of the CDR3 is TGTGCCAGCAAGACGACAGGGAACACTGAAGCTTTCTTT.

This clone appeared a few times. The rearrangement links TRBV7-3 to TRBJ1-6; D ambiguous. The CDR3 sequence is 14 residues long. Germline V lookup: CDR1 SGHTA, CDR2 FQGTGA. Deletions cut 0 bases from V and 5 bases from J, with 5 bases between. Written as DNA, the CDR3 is TGTGCCAGCAGCTTAACAGGAGATAATTCACCCCTCCACTTT. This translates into CASSLTGDNSPLHF.

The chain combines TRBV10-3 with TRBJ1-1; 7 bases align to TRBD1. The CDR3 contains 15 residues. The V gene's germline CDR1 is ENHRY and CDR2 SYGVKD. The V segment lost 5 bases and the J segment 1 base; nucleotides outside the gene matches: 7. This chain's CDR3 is CAISNSGTENTEAFF. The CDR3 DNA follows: TGTGCCATCAGTAACTCCGGGACAGAGAACACTGAAGCTTTCTTT.

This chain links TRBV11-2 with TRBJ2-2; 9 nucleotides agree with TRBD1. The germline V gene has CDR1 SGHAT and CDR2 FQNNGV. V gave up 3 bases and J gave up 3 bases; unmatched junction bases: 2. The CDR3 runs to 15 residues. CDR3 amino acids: CASSFDRGDTGELFF. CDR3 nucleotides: TGTGCCAGCAGCTTCGACAGGGGGGACACCGGGGAGCTGTTTTTT.

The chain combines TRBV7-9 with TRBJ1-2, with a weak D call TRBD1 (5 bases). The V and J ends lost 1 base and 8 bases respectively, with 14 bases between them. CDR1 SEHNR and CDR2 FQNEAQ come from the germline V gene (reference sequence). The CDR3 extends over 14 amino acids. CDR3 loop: CASSLERGGNGYTF. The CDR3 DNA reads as TGTGCCAGCAGCTTAGAACGGGGGGGAAACGGCTACACCTTC. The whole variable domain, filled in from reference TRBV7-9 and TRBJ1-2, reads DTGVSQNPRHKITKRGQNVTFRCDPISEHNRLYWYRQTLGQGPEFLTYFQNEAQLEKSRLLSDRFSAERPKGSFSTLEIQRTEQGDSAMYLCASSLERGGNGYTFGSGTRLTVV.

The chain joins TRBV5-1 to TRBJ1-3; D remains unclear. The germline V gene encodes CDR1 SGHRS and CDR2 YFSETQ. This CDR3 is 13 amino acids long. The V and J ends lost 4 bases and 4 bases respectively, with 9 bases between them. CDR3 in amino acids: CASSPPEGNTIYF. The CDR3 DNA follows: TGCGCCAGCAGCCCCCCGGAGGGAAACACCATATATTTT.

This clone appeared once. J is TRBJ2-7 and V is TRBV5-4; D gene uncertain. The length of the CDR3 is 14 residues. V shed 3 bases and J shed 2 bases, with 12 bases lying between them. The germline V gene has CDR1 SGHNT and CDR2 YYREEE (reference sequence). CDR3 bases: TGTGCCAGCAGCTCCCCCCCCTCAACCTACGAGCAGTACTTC. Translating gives CASSSPPSTYEQYF.

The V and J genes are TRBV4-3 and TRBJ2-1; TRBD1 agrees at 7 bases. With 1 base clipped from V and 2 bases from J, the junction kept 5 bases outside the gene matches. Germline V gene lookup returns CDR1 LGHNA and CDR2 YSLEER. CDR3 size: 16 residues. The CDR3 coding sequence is TGCGCCAGCAGCCAAGTACGACAGGGACCCTACAATGAGCAGTTCTTC. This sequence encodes CASSQVRQGPYNEQFF.

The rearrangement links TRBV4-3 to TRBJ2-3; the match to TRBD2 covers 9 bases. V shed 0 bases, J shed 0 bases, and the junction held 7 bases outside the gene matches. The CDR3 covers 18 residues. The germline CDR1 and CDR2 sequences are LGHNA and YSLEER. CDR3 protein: CASSQDVRLAGSTDTQYF. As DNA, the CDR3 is TGCGCCAGCAGCCAAGATGTTAGGCTAGCGGGAAGCACAGATACGCAGTATTTT.

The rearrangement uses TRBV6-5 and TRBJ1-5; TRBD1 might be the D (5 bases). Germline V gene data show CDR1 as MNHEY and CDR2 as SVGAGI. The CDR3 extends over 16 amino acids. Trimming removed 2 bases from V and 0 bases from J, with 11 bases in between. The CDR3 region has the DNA TGTGCCAGCAGTTACCGACAGCCCTATAGCAATCAGCCCCAGCATTTT. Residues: CASSYRQPYSNQPQHF.

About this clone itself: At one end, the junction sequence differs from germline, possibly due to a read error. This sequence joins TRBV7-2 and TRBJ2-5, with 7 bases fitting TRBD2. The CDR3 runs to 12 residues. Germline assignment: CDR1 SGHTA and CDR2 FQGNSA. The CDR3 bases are TGTGCCAGCAGCCTAGCGGTAGAGACCCAGTACTTC. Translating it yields CASSLAVETQYF.

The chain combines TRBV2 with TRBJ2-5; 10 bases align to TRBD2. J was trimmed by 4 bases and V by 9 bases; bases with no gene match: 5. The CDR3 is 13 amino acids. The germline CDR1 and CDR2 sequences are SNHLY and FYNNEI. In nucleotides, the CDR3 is TGTGCCAGTTGCCGACTAGCGGGAGAGACCCAGTACTTC. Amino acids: CASCRLAGETQYF.

DNA for the CDR3: TGTGCCAGCAGCGAGAGCGGGGGAATTACCTACGAGCAGTACTTC. Its translation: CASSESGGITYEQYF. V and J are TRBV9 and TRBJ2-7; 8 nucleotides line up with TRBD2. Germline trimming cut 3 bases from V and 2 bases from J; bases unmatched to any gene: 7. The CDR3 contains 15 residues. Germline loops: CDR1 SGDLS, CDR2 YYNGEE. Full variable domain (remainder filled in from reference TRBV9 and TRBJ2-7): DSGVTQTPKHLITATGQRVTLRCSPRSGDLSVYWYQQSLDQGLQFLIQYYNGEERAKGNILERFSAQQFPDLHSELNLSSLELGDSALYFCASSESGGITYEQYFGPGTRLTVT.

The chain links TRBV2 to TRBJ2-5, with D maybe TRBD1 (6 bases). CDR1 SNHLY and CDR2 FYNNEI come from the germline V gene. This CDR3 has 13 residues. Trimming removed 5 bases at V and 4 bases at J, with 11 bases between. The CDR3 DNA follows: TGTGCCAGCAGTTACAGGGCGCGAGAGACCCAGTACTTC. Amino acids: CASSYRARETQYF.

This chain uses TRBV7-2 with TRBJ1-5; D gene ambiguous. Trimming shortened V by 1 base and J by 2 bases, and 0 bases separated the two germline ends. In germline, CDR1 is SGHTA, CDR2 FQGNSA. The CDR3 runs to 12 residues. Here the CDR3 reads CASSLGNQPQHF. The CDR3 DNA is TGTGCCAGCAGCTTAGGCAATCAGCCCCAGCATTTT.

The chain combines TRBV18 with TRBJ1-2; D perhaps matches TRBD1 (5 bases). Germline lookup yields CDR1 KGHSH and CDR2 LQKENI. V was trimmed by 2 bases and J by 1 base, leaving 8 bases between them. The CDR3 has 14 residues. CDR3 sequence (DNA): TGTGCCAGCTCACCATCGACAGTTAACTATGGCTACACCTTC. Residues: CASSPSTVNYGYTF.

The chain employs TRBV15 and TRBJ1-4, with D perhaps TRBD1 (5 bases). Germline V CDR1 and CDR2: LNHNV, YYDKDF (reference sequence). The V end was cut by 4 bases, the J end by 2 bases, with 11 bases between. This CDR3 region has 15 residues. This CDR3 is CATSKGVPTNEKLFF. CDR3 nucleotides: TGTGCCACCAGCAAAGGGGTTCCGACTAATGAAAAACTGTTTTTT.

CDR3 loop: CASSPNQNTEAFF. The CDR3 DNA reads as TGTGCCAGCAGCCCCAATCAGAACACTGAAGCTTTCTTT. The chain employs TRBV6-6 and TRBJ1-1; no reliable D call. Germline V lookup: CDR1 MNHNY, CDR2 SVGAGI (reference sequence). The CDR3 runs 13 residues. V lost 6 bases and J lost 1, with 9 bases in between.

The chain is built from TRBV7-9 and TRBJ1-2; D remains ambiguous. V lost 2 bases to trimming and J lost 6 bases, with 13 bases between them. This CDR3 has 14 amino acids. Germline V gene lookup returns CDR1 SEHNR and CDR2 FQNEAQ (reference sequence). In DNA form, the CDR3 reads TGTGCCAGCAGCTTAAACAGCCTACCGGATGGCTACACCTTC. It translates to CASSLNSLPDGYTF.

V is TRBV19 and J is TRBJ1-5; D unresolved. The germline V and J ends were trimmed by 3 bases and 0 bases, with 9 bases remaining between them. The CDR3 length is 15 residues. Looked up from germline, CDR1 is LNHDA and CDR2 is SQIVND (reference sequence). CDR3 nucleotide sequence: TGTGCCAGTAGTATCCCGACACTTAGCAATCAGCCCCAGCATTTT. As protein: CASSIPTLSNQPQHF.

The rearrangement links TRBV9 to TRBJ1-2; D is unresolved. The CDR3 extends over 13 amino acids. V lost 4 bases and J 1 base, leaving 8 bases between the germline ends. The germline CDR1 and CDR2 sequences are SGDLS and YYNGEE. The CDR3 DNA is TGTGCCAGCAGCTATCGGGGTAACTATGGCTACACCTTC. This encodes CASSYRGNYGYTF.